The following is a T cell receptor (beta chain) sequence with its context. The sample belongs to a study of PD-L1 blockade in urothelial cancer. For the study at large: Prior chemotherapy in patients spanned 0 to 3 regimens.

Templates that were synthetic TCR analogs were spiked into each PCR. TCRdb keeps only in-frame clones here, not all; method: immunoSEQ multiplex PCR. Here the sample spans tens of thousands of clones, roughly 80% being singletons. The CDR3 runs to 16 residues. Germline V gene sequence: CDR1 MNHNY, CDR2 SVGAGI (reference sequence). V lost 5 bases and J lost 3, with 18 bases in between. The rearrangement uses TRBV6-6 and TRBJ2-3; tentatively, D is TRBD2 (6 bases). This receptor was obtained from a man in his sixties or seventies with urothelial cancer. Source: PBMCs, taken around atezolizumab (anti-PD-L1) treatment. The CDR3 reads CASSLGFGGITDTQYF. DNA of the CDR3: TGTGCCAGCAGTCTTGGATTTGGCGGGATTACAGATACGCAGTATTTT.